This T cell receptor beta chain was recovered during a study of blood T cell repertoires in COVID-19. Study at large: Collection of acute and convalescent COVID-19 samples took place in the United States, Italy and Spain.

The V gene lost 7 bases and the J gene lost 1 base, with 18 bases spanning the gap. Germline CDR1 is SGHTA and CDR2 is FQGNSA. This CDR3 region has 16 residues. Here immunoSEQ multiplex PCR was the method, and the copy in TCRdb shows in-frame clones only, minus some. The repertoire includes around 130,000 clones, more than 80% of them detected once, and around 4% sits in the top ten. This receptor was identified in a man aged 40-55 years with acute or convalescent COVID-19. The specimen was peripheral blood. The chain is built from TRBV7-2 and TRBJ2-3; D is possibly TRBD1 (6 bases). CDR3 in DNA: TGTGCCAGCACGCGCGTGGGGGCTTTAGGCACAGATACGCAGTATTTT. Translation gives CASTRVGALGTDTQYF.